The 25 T cell receptor beta chains below were found in one sample sequenced in a study of blood T cell repertoires in COVID-19 (TCRdb year 2020). Receptors were amplified or captured by the immunoSEQ multiplex PCR assay. This is the immuneACCESS table as TCRdb keeps it, with only in-frame sequences that have V and J called. A part of the clones is gone; compared with another copy, unresolved V genes explain less than half, and the rest is unexplained. For this sample there are approximately 360,000 clones; around 83% appear just once. The ten top clones hold over 4.5% of the sample. Sequenced material: PBMCs or T cells enriched from blood (not recorded which). These receptors originate from a woman in her fifties or sixties who had recovered from COVID-19.

This rearrangement joins TRBV6-5 to TRBJ1-3, with 8 bases matching TRBD1. CDR1 and CDR2 from the germline V gene are MNHEY and SVGAGI. This CDR3 region has 15 residues. The V segment lost 6 bases and the J segment 4 bases; nucleotides outside the gene matches: 8. Here the CDR3 reads CASSPGQGRGNTIYF. The CDR3, as DNA: TGTGCCAGCAGCCCCGGACAGGGCCGGGGAAACACCATATATTTT.

This chain connects TRBV30 to TRBJ2-7; TRBD2 aligns across 10 bases. Looked up from germline, CDR1 is GTSNPN and CDR2 is SVGIG (reference sequence). J lost 2 bases, V lost 0 bases, and 1 base had no gene match. This CDR3 contains 14 residues. The CDR3 DNA reads TGTGCCTGGAGTGTAAGCGGGAGGGCCTACGAGCAGTACTTC. Protein product: CAWSVSGRAYEQYF.

The chain links TRBV6-6 to TRBJ1-1, with D uncertain. V was pared by 6 bases and J by 3 bases, with 8 bases between. The CDR3 contains 12 residues. Germline V CDR1 and CDR2: MNHNY, SVGAGI (reference sequence). CDR3 DNA sequence: TGTGCCAGCAGCCCGTTAGACACTGAAGCTTTCTTT. Amino acids: CASSPLDTEAFF.

The chain uses TRBV30 and TRBJ1-3; 7 bases are a match to TRBD1. Germline CDR1 reads GTSNPN; CDR2 reads SVGIG (reference sequence). The J segment lost 2 bases and the V segment lost 1 base, leaving 11 bases of the junction unmatched. The CDR3 runs 17 residues. CDR3 nucleotides: TGTGCCTGGAGTGATAAATACAGGGGTTTAACTGGAAACACCATATATTTT. Its protein product is CAWSDKYRGLTGNTIYF.

The V gene is TRBV5-1, the J gene TRBJ2-3, with D unclear. Germline V gene data show CDR1 as SGHRS and CDR2 as YFSETQ. The CDR3 has 14 amino acids. V lost 4 bases and J lost 0, with 9 bases in between. In DNA form, the CDR3 reads TGCGCCAGCAGCCCGCCTACCAGCACAGATACGCAGTATTTT. It specifies CASSPPTSTDTQYF.

On this clone: One end of the junction fails to match germline, which may point to a read error. The chain has TRBV11-3 and TRBJ1-3; 8 positions agree with TRBD1. Germline V gene lookup returns CDR1 SGHNT and CDR2 YENEEA. This CDR3 is built from 15 residues. Here the CDR3 reads CASSTRDRSENTIYF. As DNA, the CDR3 is TGTGCCAGCAGCACCAGGGACAGGTCTGAAAACACCATATATTTT.

V usage is TRBV18 and J usage is TRBJ1-1, with D hard to call. CDR3 length equals 14 residues. Trimming took 3 bases from V and 1 from J, leaving 9 bases between them. Germline values: CDR1 KGHSH, CDR2 LQKENI. Here the CDR3 reads CASSPLGENTEAFF. CDR3 DNA: TGTGCCAGCTCACCCCTCGGTGAGAACACTGAAGCTTTCTTT.

The rearrangement links TRBV18 to TRBJ1-1; 8 bases are shared with TRBD1. The germline gives CDR1 KGHSH, CDR2 LQKENI. The V and J ends lost 4 bases and 0 bases, in that order; junction bases with no gene match: 4. This CDR3 spans 15 amino acids. DNA of the CDR3: TGTGCCAGCTCACGTACAGGGGGAATGAACACTGAAGCTTTCTTT. Translated, it gives CASSRTGGMNTEAFF.

The chain recombines TRBV4-1 with TRBJ2-3; TRBD2 matches 9 bases. Germline CDR1 reads MGHRA; CDR2 reads YSYEKL. The CDR3 has 21 amino acids. J was trimmed by 0 bases and V by 2 bases; bases with no gene match: 18. CDR3 sequence (DNA): TGCGCCAGCAGCCAAAAGACGGGCCAGCGGGGGGCAATTCTAAGCACAGATACGCAGTATTTT. This gives the protein CASSQKTGQRGAILSTDTQYF.

The chain combines TRBV13 with TRBJ2-7; D is possibly TRBD2 (5 bases). This CDR3 has 17 amino acids. Trimming pared 0 bases from V and 2 bases from J, leaving 17 bases between. CDR1 PRHDT and CDR2 FYEKMQ come from the germline V gene (reference sequence). The CDR3 sequence: CASSLGFEVRGTYEQYF. The CDR3, as DNA: TGTGCCAGCAGCTTAGGCTTTGAGGTCCGGGGAACCTACGAGCAGTACTTC. The complete variable domain, with remaining parts taken from reference TRBV13 and TRBJ2-7, reads AAGVIQSPRHLIKEKRETATLKCYPIPRHDTVYWYQQGPGQDPQFLISFYEKMQSDKGSIPDRFSAQQFSDYHSELNMSSLELGDSALYFCASSLGFEVRGTYEQYFGPGTRLTVT.

This chain connects TRBV19 to TRBJ1-5; D is perhaps TRBD1 (6 bases). Per the germline V gene, CDR1 is LNHDA and CDR2 is SQIVND (reference sequence). The ends were cut back, 1 base at V and 0 bases at J, with 13 bases in the middle. The CDR3 extends over 17 amino acids. The CDR3 DNA is TGTGCCAGTAGTATAGGGACAGTTCATTATAGCAATCAGCCCCAGCATTTT. Translated, it gives CASSIGTVHYSNQPQHF. Using reference TRBV19 and TRBJ1-5 for the parts outside the CDR3, the full variable domain is DGGITQSPKYLFRKEGQNVTLSCEQNLNHDAMYWYRQDPGQGLRLIYYSQIVNDFQKGDIAEGYSVSREKKESFPLTVTSAQKNPTAFYLCASSIGTVHYSNQPQHFGDGTRLSIL.

This clone was seen just once. In nucleotides, the CDR3 is TGTGCCAGCAGCTTGGTTTCGGTGGGACAGCACTATGGCTACACCTTC. Its protein product is CASSLVSVGQHYGYTF. The rearrangement links TRBV5-4 to TRBJ1-2; 7 bases match TRBD1. The CDR3 extends over 16 amino acids. With V trimmed by 0 bases and J by 3 bases, 8 bases remained unmatched. Germline V gene lookup returns CDR1 SGHNT and CDR2 YYREEE (reference sequence).

This clone was counted between two and nine times. The J gene is TRBJ2-7, the V gene TRBV27; 9 nucleotides match TRBD1. This CDR3 contains 17 residues. Germline V lookup: CDR1 MNHEY, CDR2 SMNVEV (reference sequence). V was clipped by 3 bases and J by 0 bases; unmatched bases: 9. In DNA, the CDR3 is TGTGCCAGCAGTTTGTCGGGGACAGGGCTGAGCTCCTACGAGCAGTACTTC. It translates to CASSLSGTGLSSYEQYF.

The rearrangement uses TRBV18 and TRBJ2-7; D possibly corresponds to TRBD2 (5 bases). V was pared by 0 bases and J by 3 bases, with 6 bases between. Germline V gene lookup returns CDR1 KGHSH and CDR2 LQKENI. The CDR3 consists of 13 residues. CDR3 nucleotides: TGTGCCAGCTCACCACCGGGAGTCTACGAGCAGTACTTC. It specifies CASSPPGVYEQYF.

The V call is TRBV30, the J call TRBJ2-2; 10 bases are shared with TRBD1. The germline gives CDR1 GTSNPN, CDR2 SVGIG (reference sequence). The CDR3 has 14 amino acids. J was trimmed by 0 bases and V by 5 bases; bases with no gene match: 0. CDR3 DNA sequence: TGTGCCTGGGACAGGGGGCCGAACACCGGGGAGCTGTTTTTT. Translated, it gives CAWDRGPNTGELFF.

V is TRBV6-4 and J is TRBJ2-1, with TRBD2 matching 8 bases. Germline assignment: CDR1 MRHNA and CDR2 SNTAGT. The CDR3 runs to 16 residues. With V trimmed by 1 base and J by 6 bases, 8 bases remained unmatched. The DNA for the CDR3 is TGTGCCAGCAGTGACTACCCGGGAGGGATGGTCAATGAGCAGTTCTTC. This codes for CASSDYPGGMVNEQFF.

For the CDR3, the DNA is TGTGCCAGCAGCTTGCCGAGTAGCCCCCTCGAGCAGTACTTC. This translates into CASSLPSSPLEQYF. The rearrangement uses TRBV5-6 and TRBJ2-7; the D is unclear. From germline, CDR1 is SGHDT and CDR2 YYEEEE. Trimming pared 1 base from V and 6 bases from J, leaving 14 bases between. The CDR3 contains 14 residues.

This chain joins TRBV9 and TRBJ2-3; TRBD2 agrees at 8 bases. V gave up 3 bases and J gave up 3 bases; unmatched junction bases: 9. This CDR3 contains 16 residues. Germline V gene lookup returns CDR1 SGDLS and CDR2 YYNGEE. CDR3 loop: CASSASSGVKTDTQYF. CDR3 nucleotides: TGTGCCAGCAGCGCCAGTAGCGGGGTTAAAACAGATACGCAGTATTTT.

J is TRBJ2-7 and V is TRBV7-8; D is undetermined. Germline V gene sequence: CDR1 SGHVS, CDR2 FQNEAQ. The CDR3 is 15 amino acids. Trimming left V 2 bases short and J 5 bases short, with 16 bases between. Here the CDR3 DNA reads TGTGCCAGCAGCTTATTTAGCCTCGCGTCCCACGAGCAGTACTTC. It encodes CASSLFSLASHEQYF. Complete variable domain (other parts from reference TRBV7-8 and TRBJ2-7): GAGVSQSPRYKVAKRGQDVALRCDPISGHVSLFWYQQALGQGPEFLTYFQNEAQLDKSGLPSDRFFAERPEGSVSTLKIQRTQQEDSAVYLCASSLFSLASHEQYFGPGTRLTVT.

V and J are TRBV27 and TRBJ2-2, with D possibly TRBD1 on 5 matching bases. Trimming pared 5 bases from V and 4 bases from J, leaving 11 bases between. Germline V gene sequence: CDR1 MNHEY, CDR2 SMNVEV (reference sequence). This CDR3 is 14 amino acids long. The CDR3 region is CASSVGQPTGELFF. DNA for the CDR3: TGTGCCAGCAGTGTCGGACAACCCACCGGGGAGCTGTTTTTT.

This clone was seen more than once but under ten times. The sample holds other DNA sequences that translate to the same CDR3. V gene TRBV28 combines with J gene TRBJ1-5; no clear D. V was shortened by 5 bases and J by 4 bases, with 6 bases between the two germline ends. The CDR3 runs to 12 residues. Germline-derived CDR1 and CDR2 are MDHEN and SYDVKM. The CDR3 bases are TGTGCCAGCAGTCTCCTGAATCAGCCCCAGCATTTT. Encoded protein: CASSLLNQPQHF.

The chain employs TRBV6-5 and TRBJ1-2; TRBD1 matches 7 bases. Germline V lookup: CDR1 MNHEY, CDR2 SVGAGI. This CDR3 comprises 14 residues. The V segment lost 6 bases and the J segment 0 bases; nucleotides outside the gene matches: 4. CDR3 nucleotide sequence: TGTGCCAGCAGAGCGACAGGGACTAACTATGGCTACACCTTC. Amino acids: CASRATGTNYGYTF.

This clone was seen a few times. The chain uses TRBV18 and TRBJ1-2; D may be TRBD1 (5 bases). With 2 bases removed from V and 5 bases from J, the gap between germline ends came to 12 bases. Germline values: CDR1 KGHSH, CDR2 LQKENI. The CDR3 totals 14 residues. CDR3 in DNA: TGTGCCAGCTCACCAACGGGGGGACGATATGGCTACACCTTC. As protein: CASSPTGGRYGYTF.

This clone is a singleton in its sample. The chain employs TRBV14 and TRBJ1-1, with D maybe TRBD1 (5 bases). CDR3 length equals 14 residues. V dropped 2 bases and J dropped 1 base, with 8 bases sitting between them. Looked up from germline, CDR1 is SGHDN and CDR2 is FVKESK. As DNA, the CDR3 is TGTGCCAGCAGCCAACAGGGCGGGAACACTGAAGCTTTCTTT. It translates to CASSQQGGNTEAFF.

DNA of the CDR3: TGCAGTGCTAGTAGCACTAGCGGATTCACAGATACGCAGTATTTT. Translation: CSASSTSGFTDTQYF. V is TRBV20-1 and J is TRBJ2-3; 8 nucleotides agree with TRBD2. The germline V gene encodes CDR1 DFQATT and CDR2 SNEGSKA (reference sequence). V lost 3 bases, J lost 2 bases, and 7 bases stayed unmatched. CDR3 length: 15 amino acids.